This is a list of T cell receptor beta chains from one sample in a study of identical twins. TCRdb itself ran the 5' RACE reads through MiXCR, one entry per CDR3 protein. Of 100,000 to 110,000 distinct CDR3 sequences in the sample, about 5.6% were seen once. Sequenced input: memory T cells sorted from blood. These receptors were obtained from a woman between 45 and 65 years old in good health. Both conserved end residues are trimmed from each CDR3.

>TRBJ2-3|TRBV6-6
ASKKRGTDTQY
>TRBJ2-4|TRBV11-2
ASSPRERNIQY
>TRBJ1-2|TRBV4-1
ASSQDRPGQGRGYGYT
>TRBJ1-1|TRBV19
ASSIASSNTEAF
>TRBJ2-3|TRBV5-1
ASSLDPSLSTDTQY
>TRBJ1-6|TRBV20-1
SAREATGGNSPLH
>TRBJ2-1|TRBV6-6
ASSKTGTSGYNEQF
>TRBJ2-3|TRBV7-8
ASSLGDSREVTQY
>TRBJ2-3|TRBV12-5
ASNRWAGFKTSTDTQY
>TRBJ2-7|TRBV11-3
ASSSMNGSPLEQY
>TRBJ2-1|TRBV20-1
SAVDRDFEQF
>TRBJ2-1|TRBV9
ASSETGTSAYNEQF
>TRBJ1-1|TRBV6-1
ASRGTEKRAF
>TRBJ2-5|TRBV7-9
ASSLGTTQETQY
>TRBJ1-1|TRBV29-1
SVREGAF
>TRBJ1-1|TRBV29-1
SARQLQAF
>TRBJ2-3|TRBV6-2/TRBV6-3
ASSYSREGPNDARGSTDTQY
>TRBJ2-5|TRBV5-1
ASSATSGRAMGTQY
>TRBJ2-7|TRBV11-3
ASSARPTRGEQY
>TRBJ2-1|TRBV12-3/TRBV12-4
ASRPIRSGRNEQF
>TRBJ1-2|TRBV24-1
ATGGGRLDGYT
>TRBJ2-7|TRBV11-2
ASCPQGQVCEQY
>TRBJ1-5|TRBV12-3/TRBV12-4
ASGSAVINQPQH
>TRBJ1-1|TRBV2
ASSLTGPAF
>TRBJ1-5|TRBV7-9
ASTPGQGQPQH
>TRBJ2-7|TRBV7-9
ASSLAGEVEQY